This T cell receptor (beta chain) was retrieved from a study of blood T cell repertoires in COVID-19. Germline V gene sequence: CDR1 LGHNA, CDR2 YNFKEQ. Trimming took 1 base from V and 10 from J, leaving 16 bases between them. The CDR3 covers 14 residues. Individuals aged 18 to 89 years were recruited from approximately 22 US areas. Symptom resolution, clearance, or two negative PCRs marked the recovered donors of Cohort 3. Assay used: immunoSEQ multiplex PCR; TCRdb lists only in-frame clones, some missing. In the table there are some 170,000 clones, approximately 82% of which are singletons. Sequencing used PBMCs or T cells enriched from blood (not recorded which). This clonotype originated in a man in his fifties or sixties who had recovered from COVID-19. This chain connects TRBV4-2 to TRBJ1-1; D not certain. The DNA of the CDR3 is TGTGCCAGCAGCCAAGGACGGGAGGGTTGGGGAGCTTTCTTT. Residues: CASSQGREGWGAFF.